In its sample, the clone carrying this TCR beta chain was seen a few times. What it recognizes is unknown. TCRdb used MiXCR to reprocess the 5' RACE reads, holding one entry per CDR3 protein. This sample has 200,000 to 250,000 distinct CDR3 sequences, with about 27% found just once. The data were obtained in a study of T-cell memory formation after mild COVID-19. Study context: Among the donors, TCR clusters were largely specific to each donor.

Findings of the study overall: Contracting CD8+ clones were enriched in EMRA, CD4+ mainly in CM and EM. CD4/CD8 balance characterized clones contracting day 15 to 85, and CD4+ skew characterized later expanders.

Trimming pared 3 bases from V and 2 bases from J, leaving 8 bases between. The CDR3 consists of 13 residues. The chain employs TRBV12-3 or TRBV12-4 and TRBJ2-7; D remains ambiguous. The source of this sequence is an adult woman who had mild COVID-19 (a few samples of this study predate the infection). Cell type and time point are not known. The specimen was PBMCs or a T cell subset sorted from them (not recorded which). The CDR3 here is CASSFGLAYEQYF. CDR3 bases: TGTGCCAGCAGTTTCGGGCTAGCCTACGAGCAGTACTTC.